Each of the 25 T cell receptor beta chains below was sequenced from the same sample in a study of blood T cell repertoires in COVID-19. Method: immunoSEQ multiplex PCR; TCRdb's copy keeps in-frame clones and lacks some. This sample has 200,000 to 300,000 clones; 84% occur once, and the top ten carry 4%. The sequencing input was peripheral blood. These receptors were obtained from a man over 45 with acute or convalescent COVID-19.

This chain connects TRBV7-6 to TRBJ1-5, with 11 bases that match TRBD1. The CDR3 is 15 residues long. V was pared by 5 bases and J by 7 bases, with 7 bases of the junction left unmatched. Germline V gives CDR1 SGHVS, CDR2 FNYEAQ. CDR3: CASSRTGGVDQPQHF. CDR3 DNA sequence: TGTGCCAGCAGCCGGACAGGGGGCGTGGACCAGCCCCAGCATTTT.

The genes are TRBV7-2 and TRBJ1-5; 7 nucleotides match TRBD1. This CDR3 is 14 amino acids long. Per germline, CDR1 SGHTA and CDR2 FQGNSA. The V and J ends lost 5 bases and 6 bases, in that order; junction bases with no gene match: 7. The CDR3 DNA reads TGTGCCAGCAGCAATCGACAGGGTAGTCAGCCCCAGCATTTT. Protein sequence: CASSNRQGSQPQHF.

The chain joins TRBV7-9 to TRBJ2-6; D is perhaps TRBD1 (5 bases). Trimming left V 6 bases short and J 2 bases short, with 11 bases between. The CDR3 has 15 residues. Germline loops: CDR1 SEHNR, CDR2 FQNEAQ (reference sequence). This chain's CDR3 is CASSSLGAGANVLTF. DNA of the CDR3: TGTGCCAGCAGTAGCTTAGGGGCTGGGGCCAACGTCCTGACTTTC.

The V and J genes are TRBV28 and TRBJ2-7, with D possibly being TRBD2 (6 bases). The CDR3 length is 13 residues. Looked up from germline, CDR1 is MDHEN and CDR2 is SYDVKM. Between the trimmed V and J ends, which lost 7 bases and 6 bases, there was a span of 16 bases. The CDR3 DNA reads as TGTGCCAGCAACACCCTAGGAGGGCGCGAGCAGTACTTC. Protein sequence: CASNTLGGREQYF. Filled out from reference TRBV28 and TRBJ2-7, the complete variable domain reads DVKVTQSSRYLVKRTGEKVFLECVQDMDHENMFWYRQDPGLGLRLIYFSYDVKMKEKGDIPEGYSVSREKKERFSLILESASTNQTSMYLCASNTLGGREQYFGPGTRLTVT.

V usage is TRBV2 and J usage is TRBJ2-3, with 7 positions matching TRBD1. Germline lookup yields CDR1 SNHLY and CDR2 FYNNEI. With 7 bases clipped from V and 0 bases from J, the junction kept 4 bases outside the gene matches. The CDR3 is made up of 14 amino acids. CDR3 coding DNA: TGTGCCAGCACCGGGACAGCTAGCACAGATACGCAGTATTTT. The encoded protein is CASTGTASTDTQYF.

The chain joins TRBV28 to TRBJ1-4; weak D call: TRBD1 (5 bases). V lost 7 bases and J 4 bases, leaving 16 bases between the germline ends. The CDR3 is made up of 15 amino acids. Germline assignment: CDR1 MDHEN and CDR2 SYDVKM. In DNA form, the CDR3 reads TGTGCCAGCACCCCCCCCGGACAAATTAATGAAAAACTGTTTTTT. It specifies CASTPPGQINEKLFF.

This clone has just one count. The chain is built from TRBV7-2 and TRBJ2-1; 11 nucleotides match TRBD2. This CDR3 is built from 15 residues. Trimming at V came to 5 bases and at J to 8 bases, leaving 8 bases not matched to a gene. Germline V lookup: CDR1 SGHTA, CDR2 FQGNSA. The CDR3 DNA is TGTGCCAGCAGCCGGGGACTAGCGGAAGTCGATGAGCAGTTCTTC. Protein sequence: CASSRGLAEVDEQFF.

The rearrangement joins TRBV6-1 to TRBJ1-5; 11 positions match TRBD1. Looked up from germline, CDR1 is MNHNS and CDR2 is SASEGT. With V trimmed by 0 bases and J by 3 bases, 7 bases remained unmatched. The CDR3 contains 18 residues. This chain's CDR3 is CASSEAGPGQGVNQPQHF. In DNA form, the CDR3 reads TGTGCCAGCAGTGAAGCGGGGCCGGGACAGGGGGTCAATCAGCCCCAGCATTTT.

The gene calls are TRBV7-8 and TRBJ1-6; D unclear. V lost 5 bases and J lost 6, with 8 bases in between. The CDR3 has 13 residues. CDR1 is SGHVS, CDR2 FQNEAQ, per germline. As DNA, the CDR3 is TGTGCCAGCAGCCCCAACACTAATTCACCCCTCCACTTT. Its translation: CASSPNTNSPLHF.

The count of this clone is one. The rearrangement uses TRBV27 and TRBJ2-1, with 10 nucleotides matching TRBD1. V dropped 0 bases and J dropped 8; count of bases not matched to a gene: 7. This CDR3 has 16 residues. Germline V gives CDR1 MNHEY, CDR2 SMNVEV (reference sequence). CDR3 in amino acids: CASSLSGQGPGDEQFF. For the CDR3, the DNA is TGTGCCAGCAGTTTATCGGGACAGGGGCCAGGGGATGAGCAGTTCTTC.

The chain joins TRBV15 to TRBJ2-7, with 7 bases that match TRBD1. Trimming took 0 bases from V and 0 from J; bases not matched to a gene: 2. The CDR3 is made up of 15 amino acids. Germline V CDR1 and CDR2: LNHNV, YYDKDF (reference sequence). The CDR3 DNA follows: TGTGCCACCAGCAGAGACCGGGACAGCTCCTACGAGCAGTACTTC. Protein sequence: CATSRDRDSSYEQYF.

The chain links TRBV6-1 to TRBJ2-2, with a possible D match to TRBD2 (5 bases). The CDR3 spans 17 residues. V was clipped by 0 bases and J by 5 bases, with 16 bases between them. Germline lookup yields CDR1 MNHNS and CDR2 SASEGT. CDR3 loop: CASSEAPGPGWTGELFF. DNA of the CDR3: TGTGCCAGCAGTGAAGCCCCCGGTCCGGGGTGGACCGGGGAGCTGTTTTTT.

The chain has TRBV6-6 and TRBJ1-5; D is unresolved. V shed 6 bases and J shed 4 bases, with 13 bases lying between them. The CDR3 loop spans 14 amino acids. In germline, CDR1 is MNHNY, CDR2 SVGAGI (reference sequence). CDR3 loop: CASSSDIGNQPQHF. The CDR3 region has the DNA TGTGCCAGCAGCTCTGACATCGGAAATCAGCCCCAGCATTTT.

The table lists this clone with a few counts. The rearrangement links TRBV13 to TRBJ2-5, with D possibly being TRBD2 (5 bases). Germline V gene lookup returns CDR1 PRHDT and CDR2 FYEKMQ (reference sequence). V lost 5 bases, J lost 5 bases, and 18 bases lay in between. The length of the CDR3 is 15 residues. CDR3 amino acids: CASSATVETGETQYF. Here the CDR3 DNA reads TGTGCCAGCAGCGCTACTGTCGAGACGGGGGAGACCCAGTACTTC.

The chain couples TRBV5-1 to TRBJ1-2, with D maybe TRBD1 (6 bases). Germline V gene data show CDR1 as SGHRS and CDR2 as YFSETQ. V gave up 0 bases and J gave up 3 bases, with 9 bases separating them. The CDR3 contains 14 residues. Written as DNA, the CDR3 is TGCGCCAGCAGCTTGGACAGGGAATACTATGGCTACACCTTC. This gives the protein CASSLDREYYGYTF.

V is TRBV29-1 and J is TRBJ1-1; D remains ambiguous. Germline-derived CDR1 and CDR2 are SQVTM and ANQGSEA. V dropped 5 bases and J dropped 1 base, with 11 bases sitting between them. The CDR3 length is 13 residues. DNA for the CDR3: TGCAGCGTTAGTTTCGCCAGGAACACTGAAGCTTTCTTT. Translation gives CSVSFARNTEAFF.

The chain joins TRBV24-1 to TRBJ2-7; D is unresolved. The germline V gene encodes CDR1 KGHDR and CDR2 SFDVKD. The CDR3 covers 16 residues. Between the trimmed V and J ends, which lost 7 bases and 1 base, there was a span of 19 bases. In DNA form, the CDR3 reads TGTGCCACCAGGCGATATACAGCCCTCTTGTCCTACGAGCAGTACTTC. Protein product: CATRRYTALLSYEQYF.

This clone showed up just a few times. CDR3 DNA: TGTGCCAGCAGACTAACGGGACAGGGTTACGAGCAGTACTTC. Translating it yields CASRLTGQGYEQYF. V is TRBV5-6 and J is TRBJ2-7; 9 bases align to TRBD1. CDR3 length: 14 amino acids. V lost 5 bases and J lost 4; bases outside the gene matches: 7. Per the germline V gene, CDR1 is SGHDT and CDR2 is YYEEEE. Full variable domain (outside the CDR3, taken from reference TRBV5-6 and TRBJ2-7): DAGVTQSPTHLIKTRGQQVTLRCSPKSGHDTVSWYQQALGQGPQFIFQYYEEEERQRGNFPDRFSGHQFPNYSSELNVNALLLGDSALYLCASRLTGQGYEQYFGPGTRLTVT.

The chain links TRBV4-2 to TRBJ1-1; 11 bases are a match to TRBD1. Trimming removed 1 base from V and 5 bases from J; junction bases left unmatched: 3. This CDR3 spans 15 amino acids. Germline CDR1 and CDR2: LGHNA and YNFKEQ. CDR3: CASSQVDRGRTEAFF. DNA of the CDR3: TGTGCCAGCAGCCAAGTGGACAGGGGGCGGACTGAAGCTTTCTTT.

The J gene is TRBJ2-7, the V gene TRBV6-5; 7 nucleotides match TRBD1. The CDR3 extends over 14 amino acids. V lost 4 bases to trimming and J lost 3 bases; unmatched junction nucleotides: 6. In germline, CDR1 is MNHEY, CDR2 SVGAGI. CDR3 sequence: CASSSTGRVYEQYF. The CDR3 DNA is TGTGCCAGCAGTTCGACAGGGCGAGTCTACGAGCAGTACTTC.

The chain has TRBV7-9 and TRBJ2-5, with D possibly being TRBD1 (6 bases). The CDR3 extends over 14 amino acids. The V gene's germline CDR1 is SEHNR and CDR2 FQNEAQ (reference sequence). The V end lost 3 bases, the J end lost 4 bases, and 12 bases lay between the germline ends. The CDR3 bases are TGTGCCAGCAGCTTGGACAGCACGATAGAGACCCAGTACTTC. Translation gives CASSLDSTIETQYF.

This rearrangement joins TRBV12-3 or TRBV12-4 to TRBJ2-1; TRBD2 aligns across 7 bases. This CDR3 region has 12 residues. V gave up 6 bases and J gave up 9 bases; unmatched junction bases: 5. The CDR3 here is CASSLWGGEQFF. Written as DNA, the CDR3 is TGTGCCAGCAGCCTGTGGGGGGGTGAGCAGTTCTTC.

V is TRBV14 and J is TRBJ1-1, with unresolved D. Germline values: CDR1 SGHDN, CDR2 FVKESK. V was shortened by 1 base and J by 1 base, with 13 bases between the two germline ends. The CDR3 totals 16 residues. The chain's CDR3 is CASSQARGRGNTEAFF. CDR3 sequence (DNA): TGTGCCAGCAGCCAAGCACGGGGTCGGGGGAACACTGAAGCTTTCTTT.

This sequence joins TRBV5-1 and TRBJ2-5, with 7 bases fitting TRBD2. V lost 4 bases and J lost 1; bases outside the gene matches: 16. The germline V gene has CDR1 SGHRS and CDR2 YFSETQ. The CDR3 totals 18 residues. As DNA, the CDR3 is TGCGCCAGCAGCCGACTGGGCAGGGCTAGCGGATTCCAAGAGACCCAGTACTTC. It encodes CASSRLGRASGFQETQYF.

The chain employs TRBV5-4 and TRBJ2-7; the D gene is possibly TRBD1 (6 bases). V gave up 3 bases and J gave up 1 base, with 11 bases separating them. Germline CDR1 reads SGHNT; CDR2 reads YYREEE (reference sequence). The CDR3 length is 14 residues. CDR3 region: CASSSHRDSYEQYF. In nucleotides, the CDR3 is TGTGCCAGCAGCTCCCACAGGGATTCCTACGAGCAGTACTTC.